A selection of T cell receptor beta chains follows, all from one sample in a study of cytomegalovirus exposure and HLA in healthy donors. Libraries were prepared by immunoSEQ multiplex PCR; TCRdb keeps only in-frame clonotypes and omits some of them. The sample includes fewer than 150,000 clones, 70% to 80% of them seen just once. Sequenced input: PBMCs. All receptors come from a woman in her thirties or forties in good health and CMV-seropositive. Both conserved end residues are part of each CDR3. The D gene is left open where the match is weak. Clone size, where shown, is once, few, many, or a class for clones that have expanded.

V gene: TRBV7-9; D gene: .; clone size: .; J gene: TRBJ2-7; CDR3 protein: CASSSTSIEQYF; CDR3 DNA: TGTGCCAGCAGCTCGACTAGTATCGAGCAGTACTTC
V gene: TRBV14; D gene: .; clone size: .; J gene: TRBJ1-4; CDR3 protein: CASSQDRGTRNEKLFF; CDR3 DNA: TGTGCCAGCAGCCAAGATCGGGGGACCAGAAATGAAAAACTGTTTTTT
V gene: TRBV2; D gene: TRBD1; clone size: few; J gene: TRBJ1-6; CDR3 protein: CASNQQGADSPLHF; CDR3 DNA: TGTGCCAGCAATCAACAGGGGGCGGACTCACCCCTCCACTTT
V gene: TRBV7-5; D gene: .; clone size: .; J gene: TRBJ1-1; CDR3 protein: CARSRTGGDTEAFF; CDR3 DNA: TGTGCCAGAAGCAGGACAGGGGGAGACACTGAAGCTTTCTTT
V gene: TRBV7-2; D gene: TRBD2; clone size: once; J gene: TRBJ2-5; CDR3 protein: CASSPRLAGGQETQYF; CDR3 DNA: TGTGCCAGCAGCCCCCGACTAGCGGGGGGGCAAGAGACCCAGTACTTC
V gene: TRBV6-6; D gene: .; clone size: .; J gene: TRBJ1-1; CDR3 protein: CASSGGTEAFF; CDR3 DNA: TGTGCCAGCAGCGGAGGGACTGAAGCTTTCTTT
V gene: TRBV5-1; D gene: TRBD1; clone size: .; J gene: TRBJ1-1; CDR3 protein: CASSPPGQGEAFF; CDR3 DNA: TGCGCCAGCAGCCCCCCTGGACAGGGTGAAGCTTTCTTT
V gene: TRBV5-6; D gene: .; clone size: .; J gene: TRBJ1-2; CDR3 protein: CASSSPPRASGGYTF; CDR3 DNA: TGTGCCAGCAGCTCACCCCCCAGGGCTTCAGGTGGCTACACCTTC
V gene: TRBV6-5; D gene: TRBD1; clone size: .; J gene: TRBJ1-5; CDR3 protein: CASSLTGVNQPQHF; CDR3 DNA: TGTGCCAGCAGTTTGACAGGGGTGAATCAGCCCCAGCATTTT
V gene: TRBV7-3; D gene: .; clone size: .; J gene: TRBJ1-5; CDR3 protein: CASSEDRNQPQHF; CDR3 DNA: TGTGCCAGCAGCGAAGACAGAAATCAGCCCCAGCATTTT
V gene: TRBV5-1; D gene: .; clone size: .; J gene: TRBJ1-2; CDR3 protein: CASSLAQGMGGYTF; CDR3 DNA: TGCGCCAGCAGCTTGGCCCAGGGGATGGGGGGCTACACCTTC
V gene: TRBV4-3; D gene: TRBD1; clone size: few; J gene: TRBJ1-2; CDR3 protein: CASSHNRDSGGYTF; CDR3 DNA: TGCGCCAGCAGCCATAACCGGGACAGTGGTGGCTACACCTTC
V gene: TRBV4-1; D gene: .; clone size: .; J gene: TRBJ1-3; CDR3 protein: CASSPVDSSGNTIYF; CDR3 DNA: TGCGCCAGCAGCCCGGTGGACAGCTCTGGAAACACCATATATTTT
V gene: TRBV7-6; D gene: TRBD1; clone size: .; J gene: TRBJ2-7; CDR3 protein: CASSLGVGTAYEQYF; CDR3 DNA: TGTGCCAGCAGCTTAGGCGTGGGGACAGCCTACGAGCAGTACTTC
V gene: TRBV25-1; D gene: TRBD1; clone size: .; J gene: TRBJ2-3; CDR3 protein: CASSPTPGQGWDTQYF; CDR3 DNA: TGTGCCAGCAGCCCTACGCCGGGACAGGGGTGGGATACGCAGTATTTT
V gene: TRBV5-4; D gene: TRBD1; clone size: .; J gene: TRBJ1-2; CDR3 protein: CASSVDRGHYGYTF; CDR3 DNA: TGTGCCAGCAGCGTGGACAGGGGCCACTATGGCTACACCTTC
V gene: TRBV2; D gene: .; clone size: .; J gene: TRBJ1-1; CDR3 protein: CASSPLGGNIGTEAFF; CDR3 DNA: TGTGCCAGCAGCCCTCTTGGAGGGAATATAGGGACTGAAGCTTTCTTT
V gene: TRBV29-1; D gene: .; clone size: .; J gene: TRBJ1-2; CDR3 protein: CSASFAKDSNYGYTF; CDR3 DNA: TGCAGCGCCTCCTTTGCTAAGGACTCAAACTATGGCTACACCTTC
V gene: TRBV7-2; D gene: .; clone size: once; J gene: TRBJ2-3; CDR3 protein: CASSWDFTDTQYF; CDR3 DNA: TGTGCCAGCAGCTGGGACTTTACAGATACGCAGTATTTT
V gene: TRBV6-5; D gene: .; clone size: .; J gene: TRBJ1-1; CDR3 protein: CASSYYTGLMNTEAFF; CDR3 DNA: TGTGCCAGCAGTTACTATACTGGGCTGATGAACACTGAAGCTTTCTTT
V gene: TRBV10-3; D gene: .; clone size: .; J gene: TRBJ1-4; CDR3 protein: CAILDPNQGEKLFF; CDR3 DNA: TGTGCCATCCTTGACCCGAACCAGGGTGAAAAACTGTTTTTT
V gene: TRBV27; D gene: .; clone size: .; J gene: TRBJ1-1; CDR3 protein: CASSVQALNTEAFF; CDR3 DNA: TGTGCCAGCAGTGTACAGGCTCTGAACACTGAAGCTTTCTTT
V gene: TRBV6-1; D gene: TRBD1; clone size: .; J gene: TRBJ1-1; CDR3 protein: CASKITGGNTEAFF; CDR3 DNA: TGTGCCAGCAAAATAACAGGGGGGAACACTGAAGCTTTCTTT
V gene: TRBV4-1; D gene: .; clone size: .; J gene: TRBJ2-1; CDR3 protein: CASSPVRGGYNEQFF; CDR3 DNA: TGCGCCAGCAGCCCCGTTCGCGGAGGCTACAATGAGCAGTTCTTC
V gene: TRBV2; D gene: .; clone size: .; J gene: TRBJ2-7; CDR3 protein: CASSEQRGEQYF; CDR3 DNA: TGTGCCAGCAGCGAACAACGGGGCGAGCAGTACTTC
V gene: TRBV5-1; D gene: .; clone size: .; J gene: TRBJ1-6; CDR3 protein: CASSPGISRGGRRNSPLHF; CDR3 DNA: TGCGCCAGCAGCCCTGGTATTTCTAGAGGGGGAAGGCGTAATTCACCCCTCCACTTT